One sample yielded the 11 T cell receptor beta chains listed below, sequenced in a study of identical twins (dated by TCRdb to 2016 to 2017). Receptor libraries were prepared by 5' RACE. The sequencing machine was an Illumina HiSeq 2000. TCRdb reprocessed the public reads (quality trimming at Q25 with fastp, clone calling with MiXCR) and kept in-frame beta chains. Each record represents a unique CDR3 protein, reported with the most common genes and DNA among its rows. Within this sample are under 900,000 distinct CDR3 sequences, with over 9% of them counted one time only. Jointly, the top ten make up around 1.6% of the sample. This same sample was also taken into another study, of yellow fever vaccine responses in identical twins.

The material sequenced was PBMCs. Receptors were obtained from a woman aged 18-35 years in good health.

This clonotype was seen only a few times. The V and J genes are TRBV5-1 and TRBJ1-1; D call uncertain. Trimming took 0 bases from V and 1 from J, leaving 19 bases between them. CDR3 length: 18 amino acids. CDR1 is SGHRS and CDR2 is YFSETQ in the germline V gene. CDR3 sequence (DNA): TGCGCCAGCAGCTTGGGGTTGGGTGGACTTGCTGGGAACACTGAAGCTTTCTTT. Translated: CASSLGLGGLAGNTEAFF.

This clonotype has a count of ten or more. The chain combines TRBV5-1 with TRBJ1-4, with TRBD1 matching 8 bases. Looked up from germline, CDR1 is SGHRS and CDR2 is YFSETQ. The J segment lost 3 bases and the V segment lost 3 bases, leaving 7 bases of the junction unmatched. The CDR3 covers 16 residues. This chain's CDR3 is CASSSTPDRANEKLFF. The CDR3 nucleotides read TGCGCCAGCAGCTCAACCCCGGACAGGGCTAATGAAAAACTGTTTTTT.

The chain recombines TRBV28 with TRBJ2-1; D may be TRBD2 (5 bases). The CDR3 spans 15 residues. Germline V gene lookup returns CDR1 MDHEN and CDR2 SYDVKM. V was shortened by 0 bases and J by 2 bases, with 8 bases between the two germline ends. CDR3 sequence: CASSLWEVPYNEQFF. The CDR3 DNA reads as TGTGCCAGCAGTTTATGGGAGGTCCCCTACAATGAGCAGTTCTTC.

V is TRBV24-1 and J is TRBJ2-1; 7 nucleotides agree with TRBD1. V lost 7 bases, J lost 0 bases, and 2 bases stayed unmatched. Germline V gives CDR1 KGHDR, CDR2 SFDVKD. This CDR3 is 14 amino acids long. CDR3 in amino acids: CATRGDSSYNEQFF. The CDR3 DNA reads as TGTGCCACCAGGGGGGACAGCTCCTACAATGAGCAGTTCTTC.

The genes are TRBV6-1 and TRBJ1-2, with D perhaps TRBD1 (6 bases). Germline V CDR1 and CDR2: MNHNS, SASEGT. This CDR3 is 13 amino acids long. Trimming removed 10 bases from V and 2 bases from J, with 14 bases in between. The CDR3 DNA reads TGTGCCATCACAAGGGGGTTGAACTATGGCTACACCTTC. This gives the protein CAITRGLNYGYTF.

The CDR3 spells CASSLALGGGSTDTQYF. The CDR3 nucleotides read TGTGCCAGCAGCTTAGCGCTCGGCGGGGGAAGCACAGATACGCAGTATTTT. The chain carries TRBV7-2 and TRBJ2-3; 7 nucleotides match TRBD2. There are 17 residues in the CDR3. CDR1 and CDR2 from the germline V gene are SGHTA and FQGNSA. Trimming took 0 bases from V and 0 from J; bases not matched to a gene: 6.

At least ten counts were recorded for this clonotype. The CDR3 region has the DNA TGTGCCAGCAGCGCCTCCGGGGACAGCTATGGCTACACCTTC. Residues: CASSASGDSYGYTF. The chain uses TRBV9 and TRBJ1-2; 7 nucleotides agree with TRBD1. There are 14 residues in the CDR3. V was clipped by 3 bases and J by 4 bases; unmatched bases: 6. The germline CDR1 and CDR2 sequences are SGDLS and YYNGEE.

This clonotype was found once. The chain couples TRBV20-1 to TRBJ2-7; 8 bases line up with TRBD2. The CDR3 loop spans 18 amino acids. Germline V gene data show CDR1 as DFQATT and CDR2 as SNEGSKA (reference sequence). V shed 0 bases, J shed 4 bases, and the junction held 17 bases outside the gene matches. CDR3 in amino acids: CSARDPGLADGLGYEQYF. CDR3 nucleotide sequence: TGCAGTGCTAGAGATCCCGGACTAGCTGACGGCCTTGGTTACGAGCAGTACTTC.

V is TRBV7-2 and J is TRBJ2-2, with 8 bases that match TRBD2. The CDR3 is 15 amino acids. Germline V gives CDR1 SGHTA, CDR2 FQGNSA. V was pared by 4 bases and J by 5 bases, with 6 bases of the junction left unmatched. CDR3 DNA sequence: TGTGCCAGCAGCTACCCCCGGGGGGGTACCGGGGAGCTGTTTTTT. It codes for CASSYPRGGTGELFF.

Only a few counts were recorded for this clonotype. The chain combines TRBV2 with TRBJ1-1; 7 positions agree with TRBD1. J lost 0 bases, V lost 6 bases, and 4 bases had no gene match. The CDR3 spans 14 residues. Germline CDR1 and CDR2: SNHLY and FYNNEI. This CDR3 reads CASRADRVNTEAFF. The CDR3 region has the DNA TGTGCCAGCAGGGCTGACAGGGTGAACACTGAAGCTTTCTTT.

This rearrangement joins TRBV24-1 to TRBJ2-1; the D is unclear. Germline V gene data show CDR1 as KGHDR and CDR2 as SFDVKD. Trimming took 1 base from V and 1 from J, leaving 7 bases between them. The CDR3 loop spans 15 amino acids. This CDR3 is CATSDFGGSYNEQFF. The DNA of the CDR3 is TGTGCCACCAGTGATTTTGGTGGATCCTACAATGAGCAGTTCTTC.